The source of this T cell receptor beta chain is a study of blood T cell repertoires in COVID-19. The germline V gene encodes CDR1 MNHEY and CDR2 SVGEGT. The CDR3 spans 14 residues. Between the trimmed V and J ends, which lost 2 bases and 5 bases, there was a span of 13 bases. Sequenced by immunoSEQ multiplex PCR; TCRdb stores in-frame clones only, minus some. The sample shows 150,000 to 200,000 clones, 89% of them seen only once. Material: peripheral blood. This TCR was recovered from a man in his late teens or twenties who had recovered from COVID-19. V gene TRBV6-2 or TRBV6-3 combines with J gene TRBJ2-7, with D possibly TRBD1 on 5 matching bases. The CDR3 is CASSYPRAENEQYF. CDR3 sequence (DNA): TGTGCCAGCAGTTACCCCAGGGCTGAAAACGAGCAGTACTTC.